One and the same sample provided the 19 T cell receptor beta chains below, sequenced in a study of T cell clonotyping in hematopoietic cell transplantation. Only in-frame clones appear in the TCRdb table, and some are missing; sequencing was by immunoSEQ multiplex PCR. The top ten clones hold 3.5% to 4.5% of a sample with about 7,500 clones, around 94% of them seen once. The sequenced sample was PBMCs, obtained 180 days after allogeneic stem cell transplant. Receptors were obtained from a female patient between 50 and 59 years old who had an allogeneic stem cell transplant from an unrelated donor, so the T cells may come from the graft donor. Some clones in this sample may be carry-over from other donors' samples.

The rearrangement joins TRBV10-1 to TRBJ2-1; D is tentatively TRBD1 or TRBD2 (6 bases each). The length of the CDR3 is 14 residues. Germline CDR1 reads WNHNN; CDR2 reads SYGVQD (reference sequence). Trimming pared 3 bases from V and 10 bases from J, leaving 16 bases between. The CDR3 nucleotides are TGCGCCAGCAGTGAACGGGGGCAAGGTGGAGAGCAGTTCTTC. It yields the protein CASSERGQGGEQFF.

This clone was seen a few times. This rearrangement joins TRBV6-5 to TRBJ1-1; 7 bases agree with TRBD1. J lost 2 bases, V lost 6 bases, and 6 bases had no gene match. In germline, CDR1 is MNHEY, CDR2 SVGAGI. This CDR3 contains 14 residues. For the CDR3, the DNA is TGTGCCAGCAGCACGGGACAGCGCAACACTGAAGCTTTCTTT. Protein sequence: CASSTGQRNTEAFF.

The chain employs TRBV5-1 and TRBJ2-6; possibly TRBD1 for D (5 bases). The CDR3 runs 16 residues. Trimming removed 1 base from V and 4 bases from J, with 12 bases in between. Germline CDR1 is SGHRS and CDR2 is YFSETQ. The CDR3 nucleotides read TGCGCCAGCAGCTTGTGGCAGGGCACCGGGGCCAACGTCCTGACTTTC. Its translation: CASSLWQGTGANVLTF. The variable domain in full, completed from reference TRBV5-1 and TRBJ2-6, reads KAGVTQTPRYLIKTRGQQVTLSCSPISGHRSVSWYQQTPGQGLQFLFEYFSETQRNKGNFPGRFSGRQFSNSRSEMNVSTLELGDSALYLCASSLWQGTGANVLTFGAGSRLTVL.

The chain uses TRBV19 and TRBJ1-4; tentative D call: TRBD1 (5 bases). From germline, CDR1 is LNHDA and CDR2 SQIVND (reference sequence). Trimming left V 7 bases short and J 10 bases short, with 16 bases between. The CDR3 extends over 13 amino acids. The CDR3 loop is CASNLGGAGKLFF. CDR3 sequence (DNA): TGTGCCAGTAACTTAGGAGGGGCCGGAAAACTGTTTTTT.

The chain combines TRBV25-1 with TRBJ2-1; unclear D gene. Per the germline V gene, CDR1 is MGHDK and CDR2 is SYGVNS. This CDR3 comprises 13 residues. Deletions cut 3 bases from V and 5 bases from J, with 8 bases between. The CDR3 DNA is TGTGCCAGCAGTGAGCAGGCAAACAATGAGCAGTTCTTC. As protein: CASSEQANNEQFF.

The chain combines TRBV28 with TRBJ1-2; D might be TRBD1 (5 bases). V was trimmed by 5 bases and J by 2 bases, leaving 18 bases between them. The CDR3 is 16 residues long. Per the germline V gene, CDR1 is MDHEN and CDR2 is SYDVKM. The CDR3 sequence: CASSRGGAGWNYGYTF. CDR3 in DNA: TGTGCCAGCAGTCGGGGGGGTGCGGGGTGGAACTATGGCTACACCTTC.

This clone was seen only once. CDR3 coding DNA: TGTGCCAGCAGCGGTGGGGGATACACTGAAGCTTTCTTT. Protein product: CASSGGGYTEAFF. The rearrangement links TRBV9 to TRBJ1-1; weak D call: TRBD1 (5 bases). The V and J ends lost 3 bases and 3 bases respectively, with 9 bases between them. The CDR3 totals 13 residues. Germline V CDR1 and CDR2: SGDLS, YYNGEE.

This clone came up once. The chain has TRBV9 and TRBJ2-1; 11 nucleotides align to TRBD2. Germline V lookup: CDR1 SGDLS, CDR2 YYNGEE. V shed 6 bases and J 5 bases; nucleotides not matched to a gene: 7. There are 15 residues in the CDR3. The CDR3 DNA follows: TGTGCCAGCAAATTCCTAGCGGGAGGAGACAATGAGCAGTTCTTC. Protein: CASKFLAGGDNEQFF.

The rearrangement joins TRBV4-1 to TRBJ1-2; 7 bases align to TRBD1. Germline loops: CDR1 MGHRA, CDR2 YSYEKL. The CDR3 has 15 residues. The J segment lost 5 bases and the V segment lost 0 bases, leaving 6 bases of the junction unmatched. CDR3 amino acids: CASSQDLGQVYGYTF. For the CDR3, the DNA is TGCGCCAGCAGCCAAGATTTAGGACAGGTTTATGGCTACACCTTC.

The gene calls are TRBV30 and TRBJ1-2, with 11 bases identical to TRBD1. The trim removed 3 bases at V and 3 bases at J, leaving 3 bases unmatched. Germline CDR1 GTSNPN, CDR2 SVGIG (reference sequence). This CDR3 is built from 14 residues. The CDR3 coding sequence is TGTGCCTGGAGAAGGACAGGGGGCGACTATGGCTACACCTTC. Its protein is CAWRRTGGDYGYTF.

The chain couples TRBV6-5 to TRBJ1-4, with D tentatively TRBD1 (6 bases). CDR1 and CDR2 (germline): MNHEY, SVGAGI. CDR3 length: 16 amino acids. V lost 4 bases and J lost 0, with 12 bases in between. As DNA, the CDR3 is TGTGCCAGCAGTTCCCGGGGGGCCCCAACTAATGAAAAACTGTTTTTT. Translated, it gives CASSSRGAPTNEKLFF.

CDR3: CASSYREDAFF. CDR3 nucleotides: TGTGCCAGCAGCTACAGGGAAGACGCTTTCTTT. J is TRBJ1-1 and V is TRBV7-9; a possible D gene is TRBD1 (6 bases). V lost 4 bases and J lost 11, with 11 bases in between. CDR1 is SEHNR and CDR2 is FQNEAQ in the germline V gene (reference sequence). This CDR3 has 11 residues.

The chain uses TRBV10-2 and TRBJ1-2, with 10 bases that match TRBD1. Germline values: CDR1 WSHSY, CDR2 SAAADI. J gave up 8 bases and V 5 bases, and 8 bases lay outside the gene matches. The CDR3 consists of 14 residues. This CDR3 is CASSPGTGVGGYTF. Here the CDR3 DNA reads TGCGCCAGCAGTCCCGGGACAGGGGTTGGAGGCTACACCTTC.

The chain is built from TRBV7-2 and TRBJ1-1; a weak D match, TRBD1 (5 bases). Trimming left V 0 bases short and J 5 bases short, with 19 bases between. The CDR3 totals 17 residues. The germline gives CDR1 SGHTA, CDR2 FQGNSA. In DNA form, the CDR3 reads TGTGCCAGCAGCTTAGCTCCCGCGGACACCCCGGGTACTGAAGCTTTCTTT. As protein: CASSLAPADTPGTEAFF.

A few counts support this clone. This chain connects TRBV7-9 to TRBJ2-2; weak D call: TRBD1 (6 bases). The CDR3 length is 13 residues. Germline loops: CDR1 SEHNR, CDR2 FQNEAQ (reference sequence). V lost 6 bases to trimming and J lost 6 bases, with 11 bases between them. The CDR3 protein is CASRPTGPGELFF. CDR3 in DNA: TGTGCCAGCAGACCCACAGGGCCCGGGGAGCTGTTTTTT.

The rearrangement links TRBV7-2 to TRBJ1-5; the match to TRBD1 covers 10 bases. This CDR3 spans 13 amino acids. Germline values: CDR1 SGHTA, CDR2 FQGNSA. Trimming cost V 5 bases and J 6 bases; bases outside gene matches: 1. The CDR3 DNA follows: TGTGCCAGCAGCCGGACAGGGGGTCAGCCCCAGCATTTT. It codes for CASSRTGGQPQHF. Drawing the rest from reference TRBV7-2 and TRBJ1-5, the complete variable domain is GAGVSQSPSNKVTEKGKDVELRCDPISGHTALYWYRQSLGQGLEFLIYFQGNSAPDKSGLPSDRFSAERTGGSVSTLTIQRTQQEDSAVYLCASSRTGGQPQHFGDGTRLSIL.

The chain uses TRBV2 and TRBJ2-5; TRBD2 is a possible D gene (6 bases). Germline V gene lookup returns CDR1 SNHLY and CDR2 FYNNEI. Trimming took off 6 bases at V and 5 bases at J, with 10 bases between the two ends. This CDR3 spans 12 amino acids. As DNA, the CDR3 is TGTGCCAGCAGAATGGGGGGTGAGACCCAGTACTTC. Amino acids: CASRMGGETQYF.

V is TRBV27 and J is TRBJ1-5; 7 nucleotides line up with TRBD1. CDR3 size: 15 residues. Germline lookup yields CDR1 MNHEY and CDR2 SMNVEV (reference sequence). Unmatched junction bases numbered 5, after V lost 2 bases and J lost 4 bases. CDR3 residues: CASSLSQGGNQPQHF. In DNA form, the CDR3 reads TGTGCCAGCAGTTTAAGCCAGGGGGGGAATCAGCCCCAGCATTTT.

V gene TRBV13 combines with J gene TRBJ1-1, with D possibly being TRBD1 (5 bases). CDR1 and CDR2 (germline): PRHDT, FYEKMQ (reference sequence). CDR3 length: 14 residues. Trimming shortened V by 4 bases and J by 1 base, and 10 bases separated the two germline ends. The CDR3 nucleotides read TGTGCCAGCAGCTCGCTGGGGGGGAACACTGAAGCTTTCTTT. Encoded protein: CASSSLGGNTEAFF.